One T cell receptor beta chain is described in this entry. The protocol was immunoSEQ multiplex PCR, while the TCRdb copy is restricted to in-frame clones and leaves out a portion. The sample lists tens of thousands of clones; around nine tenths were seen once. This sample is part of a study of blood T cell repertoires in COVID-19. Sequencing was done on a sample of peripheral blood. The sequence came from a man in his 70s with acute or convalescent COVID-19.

CDR3 region: CASLREGQFF. The CDR3 nucleotides read TGTGCCAGCCTGCGGGAGGGGCAGTTCTTC. V and J are TRBV3-1 (or the pseudogene TRBV3-2) and TRBJ2-1; 9 positions agree with TRBD2. V trimming: 8 bases; J trimming: 12 bases; junction bases outside the gene matches: 2. CDR1 is LGHDT, CDR2 YNNKEL, per germline (reference sequence). The CDR3 sequence is 10 residues long.